This T cell receptor (beta chain) was captured in a study of regulatory T cells in long-lasting Graves disease. CDR3 regions were amplified by Arm-PCR using iRepertoire HTBI primers to build TCR beta libraries. TCRdb analysed the multiplex PCR reads with MiXCR anew, one entry per CDR3 protein. The table shows 350,000 to 450,000 distinct CDR3 sequences, with roughly 12% occurring only once. This CDR3 has 17 residues. The trim removed 4 bases at V and 3 bases at J, leaving 11 bases unmatched. Germline V CDR1 and CDR2: SEHNR, FQNEAQ (reference sequence). As to time point: newly diagnosed GD, antithyroid drugs for less than 3 months. PBMC-extracted RNA yielded the TCR library. These same data were also listed under a study on T cells in Graves' hyperthyroidism and ophthalmopathy.

This sequence joins TRBV7-9 and TRBJ2-5; 10 bases are a match to TRBD2. The receptor was derived from a woman in her late teens or twenties with Graves disease. The sample was peripheral blood mononuclear cells (PBMCs), taken at new diagnosis, from a patient treated with antithyroid drugs. CDR3 sequence (DNA): TGTGCCAGCAGCTACCGGGCTGGGACTAGCGCAAAAGAGACCCAGTACTTC. Its translation: CASSYRAGTSAKETQYF.